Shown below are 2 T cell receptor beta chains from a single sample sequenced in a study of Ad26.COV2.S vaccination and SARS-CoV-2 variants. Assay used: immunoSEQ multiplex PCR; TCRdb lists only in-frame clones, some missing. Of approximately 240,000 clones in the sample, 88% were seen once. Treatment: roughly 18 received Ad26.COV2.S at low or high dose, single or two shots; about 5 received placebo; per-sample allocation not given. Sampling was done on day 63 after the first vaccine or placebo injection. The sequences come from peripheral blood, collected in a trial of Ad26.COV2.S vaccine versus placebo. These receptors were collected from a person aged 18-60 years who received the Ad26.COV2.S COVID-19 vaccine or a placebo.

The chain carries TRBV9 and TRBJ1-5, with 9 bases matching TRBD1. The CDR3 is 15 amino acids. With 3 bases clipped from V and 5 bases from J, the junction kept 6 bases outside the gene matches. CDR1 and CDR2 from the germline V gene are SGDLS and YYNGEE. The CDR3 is CASSATGTGYQPQHF. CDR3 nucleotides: TGTGCCAGCAGCGCGACCGGGACAGGGTATCAGCCCCAGCATTTT.

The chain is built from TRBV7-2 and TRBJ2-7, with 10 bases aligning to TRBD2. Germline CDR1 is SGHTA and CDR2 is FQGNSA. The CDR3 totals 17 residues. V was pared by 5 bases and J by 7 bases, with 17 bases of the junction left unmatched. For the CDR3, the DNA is TGTGCCAGCAGCCAAGCCGGTAGGCCAGCGGGAGGGAGAGAGCAGTACTTC. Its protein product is CASSQAGRPAGGREQYF.